The rows below give T cell receptor beta chains drawn from one sample of a study of patients and donors after allogeneic stem cell transplantation. TCRdb independently ran MiXCR on the RT-PCR reads; one entry per CDR3 protein. This table holds approximately 200,000 distinct CDR3 sequences, 41% found once. Source material: blood, either unsorted or a sorted T cell fraction (not recorded which). These receptors were collected from a human donor who was either an allogeneic HSCT recipient or a stem cell or donor lymphocyte infusion donor (not recorded which). It is not recorded whose cells these are; they may come from a transplant donor. Each CDR3 is given with its conserved first and last residue. D genes are given only for firm matches. Clone size is stated in some rows and not others, as once, few, many or a class when expanded.

j_call: TRBJ1-3
v_call: TRBV6-5
clone_size: few
d_call: .
cdr3_aa: CASGGDSGNTIYF
cdr3_nt: TGTGCCAGTGGGGGAGACTCTGGAAACACCATATATTTT

j_call: TRBJ2-2
v_call: TRBV12-3/TRBV12-4
clone_size: .
d_call: TRBD1
cdr3_aa: CASSNGQEFTWVGELFF
cdr3_nt: TGTGCCAGCAGTAACGGACAGGAGTTCACTTGGGTCGGGGAGCTGTTTTTT

j_call: TRBJ1-5
v_call: TRBV12-3/TRBV12-4
clone_size: few
d_call: TRBD1
cdr3_aa: CASSSSGTGLYSNQPQHF
cdr3_nt: TGTGCCAGCAGTTCCTCGGGGACAGGGTTATATAGCAATCAGCCCCAGCATTTT

j_call: TRBJ2-3
v_call: TRBV9
clone_size: .
d_call: .
cdr3_aa: CASSAGIKGTDTQYF
cdr3_nt: TGTGCCAGCAGCGCAGGGATTAAGGGTACAGATACGCAGTATTTT

j_call: TRBJ1-2
v_call: TRBV4-2
clone_size: .
d_call: TRBD1
cdr3_aa: CASSQEAGGAVYGYTF
cdr3_nt: TGTGCCAGCAGCCAAGAGGCAGGGGGCGCAGTCTATGGCTACACCTTC

j_call: TRBJ1-6
v_call: TRBV28
clone_size: .
d_call: TRBD1
cdr3_aa: CASRLAGQYNSPLHF
cdr3_nt: TGTGCCAGCAGGCTAGCGGGACAGTATAATTCACCCCTCCACTTT

j_call: TRBJ1-2
v_call: TRBV12-3/TRBV12-4
clone_size: .
d_call: .
cdr3_aa: CASSPRGSNYGYTF
cdr3_nt: TGTGCCAGCAGTCCCCGGGGCAGTAACTATGGCTACACCTTC

j_call: TRBJ2-7
v_call: TRBV27
clone_size: .
d_call: .
cdr3_aa: CASRRGTPYEQYF
cdr3_nt: TGTGCCAGCAGACGCGGGACCCCCTACGAGCAGTACTTC

j_call: TRBJ2-1
v_call: TRBV7-9
clone_size: .
d_call: TRBD2
cdr3_aa: CASRPSGRPPNEQFF
cdr3_nt: TGTGCCAGCAGACCGAGCGGGAGGCCCCCCAATGAGCAGTTCTTC

j_call: TRBJ2-7
v_call: TRBV15
clone_size: .
d_call: .
cdr3_aa: CATSILDSGTYEQYF
cdr3_nt: TGTGCCACCAGCATTCTGGACAGTGGCACCTACGAGCAGTACTTC

j_call: TRBJ1-1
v_call: TRBV5-1
clone_size: few
d_call: TRBD1
cdr3_aa: CASSFRDSLVTEAFF
cdr3_nt: TGCGCCAGCAGCTTCCGGGACAGTCTGGTCACTGAAGCTTTCTTT

j_call: TRBJ2-1
v_call: TRBV6-2/TRBV6-3
clone_size: .
d_call: .
cdr3_aa: CASSYLHPGAVRSSYNEQFF
cdr3_nt: TGTGCCAGCAGTTACTTGCATCCCGGAGCGGTTCGGAGCTCCTACAATGAGCAGTTCTTC

j_call: TRBJ1-1
v_call: TRBV11-2
clone_size: .
d_call: TRBD1
cdr3_aa: CASSLALTGSTEAFF
cdr3_nt: TGTGCCAGCAGCTTAGCCTTGACAGGGAGCACTGAAGCTTTCTTT

j_call: TRBJ1-1
v_call: TRBV12-3/TRBV12-4
clone_size: few
d_call: .
cdr3_aa: CASTLSGGTEAFF
cdr3_nt: TGTGCCAGCACCTTGTCCGGGGGGACTGAAGCTTTCTTT

j_call: TRBJ2-3
v_call: TRBV29-1
clone_size: .
d_call: .
cdr3_aa: CSVVLANADTQYF
cdr3_nt: TGCAGCGTTGTTCTAGCGAACGCAGATACGCAGTATTTT

j_call: TRBJ1-1
v_call: TRBV5-6
clone_size: few
d_call: .
cdr3_aa: CASTPARSPEAFF
cdr3_nt: TGTGCCAGCACCCCTGCGCGGAGCCCTGAAGCTTTCTTT

j_call: TRBJ2-2
v_call: TRBV14
clone_size: few
d_call: .
cdr3_aa: CASSYTGSTGELFF
cdr3_nt: TGTGCCAGCAGCTACACAGGAAGCACCGGGGAGCTGTTTTTT

j_call: TRBJ2-1
v_call: TRBV20-1
clone_size: .
d_call: .
cdr3_aa: CSAITYNEQFF
cdr3_nt: TGCAGTGCTATTACCTACAATGAGCAGTTCTTC

j_call: TRBJ1-2
v_call: TRBV29-1
clone_size: few
d_call: .
cdr3_aa: CSVQGKSGYTF
cdr3_nt: TGCAGCGTCCAGGGAAAGAGTGGCTACACCTTC

j_call: TRBJ2-6
v_call: TRBV12-3/TRBV12-4
clone_size: many
d_call: .
cdr3_aa: CASSLEKGRVSGANVLTF
cdr3_nt: TGTGCCAGCAGTTTAGAGAAGGGTAGGGTCTCTGGGGCCAACGTCCTGACTTTC

j_call: TRBJ1-5
v_call: TRBV28
clone_size: .
d_call: .
cdr3_aa: CASSRGETNYQPQHF
cdr3_nt: TGTGCCAGCAGCAGAGGCGAAACCAACTATCAGCCCCAGCATTTT

j_call: TRBJ2-1
v_call: TRBV13
clone_size: .
d_call: .
cdr3_aa: CASRTRNNEQFF
cdr3_nt: TGTGCCAGCAGAACCCGAAACAATGAGCAGTTCTTC

j_call: TRBJ2-7
v_call: TRBV6-5
clone_size: few
d_call: .
cdr3_aa: CASSSGVDFYEQYF
cdr3_nt: TGTGCCAGCAGTTCAGGGGTGGATTTTTACGAGCAGTACTTC

j_call: TRBJ1-1
v_call: TRBV3-1
clone_size: few
d_call: .
cdr3_aa: CASAGESNTEAFF
cdr3_nt: TGTGCCTCTGCCGGGGAGTCGAACACTGAAGCTTTCTTT

j_call: TRBJ2-1
v_call: TRBV12-3/TRBV12-4
clone_size: .
d_call: TRBD2
cdr3_aa: CASSFYIGGTRDYNEQFF
cdr3_nt: TGTGCCAGCAGTTTCTATATCGGGGGGACTAGGGACTACAATGAGCAGTTCTTC

j_call: TRBJ1-1
v_call: TRBV9
clone_size: few
d_call: .
cdr3_aa: CASSVSLGNTEAFF
cdr3_nt: TGTGCCAGCAGCGTCAGCTTGGGGAACACTGAAGCTTTCTTT

j_call: TRBJ1-6
v_call: TRBV28
clone_size: .
d_call: .
cdr3_aa: CASSTPQNSPLHF
cdr3_nt: TGTGCCAGCAGTACGCCACAGAATTCACCCCTCCACTTT

j_call: TRBJ1-4
v_call: TRBV7-2
clone_size: few
d_call: .
cdr3_aa: CASSFAGHSTAGEKLFF
cdr3_nt: TGTGCCAGCAGCTTCGCAGGACACTCCACGGCGGGGGAAAAACTGTTTTTT

j_call: TRBJ1-6
v_call: TRBV6-1
clone_size: .
d_call: .
cdr3_aa: CASSESGGSWGSPLHF
cdr3_nt: TGTGCCAGCAGTGAAAGTGGGGGCTCCTGGGGTTCACCCCTCCACTTT

j_call: TRBJ2-3
v_call: TRBV12-3/TRBV12-4
clone_size: .
d_call: TRBD2
cdr3_aa: CASSLSGSLLTDTQYF
cdr3_nt: TGTGCCAGCAGTTTAAGCGGGAGCCTCTTAACAGATACGCAGTATTTT

j_call: TRBJ2-1
v_call: TRBV4-2
clone_size: .
d_call: TRBD2
cdr3_aa: CASSQDPRGGHNEQFF
cdr3_nt: TGTGCCAGCAGCCAAGATCCCCGGGGGGGGCACAATGAGCAGTTCTTC

j_call: TRBJ2-4
v_call: TRBV6-5
clone_size: few
d_call: .
cdr3_aa: CASSYNRNIQYF
cdr3_nt: TGTGCCAGCAGTTACAACAGGAACATTCAGTACTTC

j_call: TRBJ1-1
v_call: TRBV28
clone_size: .
d_call: .
cdr3_aa: CASSTSLTEAFF
cdr3_nt: .

j_call: TRBJ1-1
v_call: TRBV25-1
clone_size: many
d_call: .
cdr3_aa: CASRGLGVTEAFF
cdr3_nt: TGTGCCAGCAGGGGTCTCGGGGTCACTGAAGCTTTCTTT

j_call: TRBJ1-2
v_call: TRBV20-1
clone_size: .
d_call: .
cdr3_aa: CSAPLGYTF
cdr3_nt: TGCAGTGCCCCGTTAGGCTACACCTTC

j_call: TRBJ1-2
v_call: TRBV4-3
clone_size: .
d_call: .
cdr3_aa: CASSQDGFRGGGRGYTF
cdr3_nt: TGCGCCAGCAGCCAAGATGGGTTCCGTGGGGGTGGAAGAGGCTACACCTTC

j_call: TRBJ1-2
v_call: TRBV29-1
clone_size: .
d_call: TRBD1
cdr3_aa: CSVAGTDYGYTF
cdr3_nt: TGCAGCGTCGCCGGGACAGACTATGGCTACACCTTC

j_call: TRBJ2-3
v_call: TRBV7-8
clone_size: .
d_call: .
cdr3_aa: CASSLASLLLDTQYF
cdr3_nt: TGTGCCAGCAGCTTAGCTTCCCTGCTCTTAGATACGCAGTATTTT

j_call: TRBJ2-2
v_call: TRBV11-2
clone_size: .
d_call: .
cdr3_aa: CASSRQGGSPTGELFF
cdr3_nt: TGTGCCAGCAGCCGACAGGGAGGGAGTCCCACCGGGGAGCTGTTTTTT

j_call: TRBJ1-4
v_call: TRBV12-3/TRBV12-4
clone_size: .
d_call: .
cdr3_aa: CASTLGGKLFF
cdr3_nt: TGTGCCAGCACCCTGGGGGGGAAACTGTTTTTT

j_call: TRBJ2-7
v_call: TRBV4-3
clone_size: .
d_call: .
cdr3_aa: CASSHSPTSEQYF
cdr3_nt: TGCGCCAGCAGCCATTCCCCGACGAGCGAGCAGTACTTC

j_call: TRBJ1-5
v_call: TRBV15
clone_size: .
d_call: TRBD1
cdr3_aa: CATSGQGRVDQPQHF
cdr3_nt: TGTGCCACCAGCGGACAGGGGAGGGTTGATCAGCCCCAGCATTTT

j_call: TRBJ1-2
v_call: TRBV20-1
clone_size: .
d_call: .
cdr3_aa: CSARGVQGNPLGGYTF
cdr3_nt: TGCAGTGCTAGAGGGGTCCAGGGAAATCCCCTGGGTGGCTACACCTTC

j_call: TRBJ2-7
v_call: TRBV20-1
clone_size: .
d_call: TRBD2
cdr3_aa: CSALLAGATYEQYF
cdr3_nt: TGCAGTGCTCTCCTAGCGGGAGCGACCTACGAGCAGTACTTC

j_call: TRBJ1-2
v_call: TRBV4-3
clone_size: .
d_call: .
cdr3_aa: CASSQEDQTVYGYTF
cdr3_nt: TGCGCCAGCAGCCAAGAGGATCAGACTGTCTATGGCTACACCTTC

j_call: TRBJ1-1
v_call: TRBV30
clone_size: .
d_call: .
cdr3_aa: CAWSVLREAFF
cdr3_nt: TGTGCCTGGAGTGTACTTCGAGAAGCTTTCTTT

j_call: TRBJ2-7
v_call: TRBV6-5
clone_size: .
d_call: .
cdr3_aa: CASSPQGDPAEQYF
cdr3_nt: TGTGCCAGCAGTCCTCAGGGTGATCCGGCCGAGCAGTACTTC

j_call: TRBJ1-1
v_call: TRBV24-1
clone_size: few
d_call: .
cdr3_aa: CATSESGQKNTEAFF
cdr3_nt: TGTGCCACCAGTGAATCCGGACAGAAGAACACTGAAGCTTTCTTT

j_call: TRBJ1-6
v_call: TRBV5-1
clone_size: few
d_call: .
cdr3_aa: CASSLVGGTYNSPLHF
cdr3_nt: TGCGCCAGCAGCTTGGTAGGAGGAACCTATAATTCACCCCTCCACTTT

j_call: TRBJ2-1
v_call: TRBV2
clone_size: .
d_call: TRBD2
cdr3_aa: CASILREGPNEQFF
cdr3_nt: TGTGCCAGCATCCTACGGGAGGGCCCCAATGAGCAGTTCTTC

j_call: TRBJ2-1
v_call: TRBV29-1
clone_size: .
d_call: .
cdr3_aa: CSVERASSYNEQFF
cdr3_nt: TGCAGCGTTGAAAGGGCAAGCTCCTACAATGAGCAGTTCTTC

j_call: TRBJ2-4
v_call: TRBV7-8
clone_size: .
d_call: .
cdr3_aa: CASSRNGPGSRERNIQYF
cdr3_nt: TGTGCCAGCAGCCGTAACGGTCCCGGGAGTAGGGAGCGAAACATTCAGTACTTC

j_call: TRBJ2-7
v_call: TRBV3-1
clone_size: few
d_call: .
cdr3_aa: CASSQGGGQYF
cdr3_nt: TGTGCCAGCAGCCAAGGGGGAGGGCAGTACTTC

j_call: TRBJ1-1
v_call: TRBV12-3/TRBV12-4
clone_size: .
d_call: .
cdr3_aa: CASSLRIRNTEAFF
cdr3_nt: TGTGCCAGCAGTTTAAGAATCCGGAACACTGAAGCTTTCTTT

j_call: TRBJ2-2
v_call: TRBV24-1
clone_size: few
d_call: .
cdr3_aa: CATSGGINTGELFF
cdr3_nt: TGTGCCACCAGCGGCGGAATAAACACCGGGGAGCTGTTTTTT